The clone carrying this T cell receptor (beta chain) has just a few counts. Researchers took RNA transcripts and amplified TCR beta CDR3 regions from them. The library came from an HTBI-primed first-round RT-PCR and a second-round multiplex PCR. TCRdb passed the multiplex PCR reads through MiXCR, listing each CDR3 protein once. This repertoire shows approximately 640,000 distinct CDR3 sequences, under 50% found once; its top ten account for around 3.3%. The sample is drawn from a study of Graves' ophthalmopathy and Graves' hyperthyroidism. The authors used Ficoll-Paque density gradient centrifugation to separate PBMCs. The input was approximately 10 ml of fresh peripheral blood. CDR1 and CDR2 (germline): LNHDA, SQIVND (reference sequence). J was trimmed by 4 bases and V by 5 bases; bases with no gene match: 8. The CDR3 runs to 16 residues.

The sequence was collected from an adult man with Graves' ophthalmopathy. Sequencing input: peripheral blood. The rearrangement links TRBV19 to TRBJ2-7, with 13 bases lining up with TRBD2. CDR3 sequence reads: CASSPGLAGVPYEQYF. DNA for the CDR3: TGTGCCAGTAGTCCCGGACTAGCGGGAGTGCCTTACGAGCAGTACTTC. The full variable domain, rest sourced from reference TRBV19 and TRBJ2-7, is DGGITQSPKYLFRKEGQNVTLSCEQNLNHDAMYWYRQDPGQGLRLIYYSQIVNDFQKGDIAEGYSVSREKKESFPLTVTSAQKNPTAFYLCASSPGLAGVPYEQYFGPGTRLTVT.